The rows below give T cell receptor beta chains drawn from one sample of a study of patients and donors after allogeneic stem cell transplantation. Via MiXCR, TCRdb re-called the RT-PCR reads, giving one row per CDR3 protein. The repertoire holds a few hundred thousand distinct CDR3 sequences, over 30% seen once, with around 10% in the top ten. The specimen sequenced was blood, either unsorted or a sorted T cell fraction (not recorded which). These TCRs come from a human donor who was either an allogeneic HSCT recipient or a stem cell or donor lymphocyte infusion donor (not recorded which). It is not recorded whose cells these are; they may come from a transplant donor. Both conserved end residues are part of each CDR3. A D gene is named only where the DNA matches it firmly. The listing skips clone size in some rows; elsewhere it reads once, few, many or a size class.

.,TRBJ1-3,TRBV4-1,.,CASSQVGRQAPSGNTIYF,TGCGCCAGCAGCCAAGTTGGGCGGCAGGCACCCTCTGGAAACACCATATATTTT
.,TRBJ2-1,TRBV20-1,TRBD2,CSARDAGLAHNEQFF,TGCAGTGCTAGAGATGCGGGACTAGCGCACAATGAGCAGTTCTTC
many,TRBJ1-4,TRBV7-8,.,CASSLGWQEDEKLFF,TGTGCCAGCAGCTTAGGGTGGCAGGAAGATGAAAAACTGTTTTTT
.,TRBJ1-1,TRBV5-1,.,CASSATTGSPEAFF,TGCGCCAGCAGCGCCACTACAGGGTCCCCTGAAGCTTTCTTT
.,TRBJ2-3,TRBV5-1,.,CASSLVGGQGGPDTQYF,TGCGCCAGCAGCTTGGTGGGCGGTCAGGGCGGGCCAGATACGCAGTATTTT
few,TRBJ1-4,TRBV2,.,CASSEDQADEKLFF,TGTGCCAGCAGTGAAGATCAGGCTGATGAAAAACTGTTTTTT
.,TRBJ2-1,TRBV3-1,TRBD2,CASSHRLAGSYNEQFF,TGTGCCAGCAGCCACCGACTAGCGGGCTCCTACAATGAGCAGTTCTTC
few,TRBJ1-2,TRBV15,TRBD1,CATSRGQGNGYTF,TGTGCCACCAGCAGAGGACAGGGAAACGGCTACACCTTC
.,TRBJ1-2,TRBV5-1,.,CASSLDPTNYGYTF,TGCGCCAGCAGCTTGGACCCTACTAACTATGGCTACACCTTC
.,TRBJ1-2,TRBV7-8,.,CASSLAENNYGYTF,TGTGCCAGCAGCTTGGCGGAAAATAACTATGGCTACACCTTC
.,TRBJ1-2,TRBV6-5,.,CASSEGGYGYTF,TGTGCCAGCAGCGAGGGGGGCTATGGCTACACCTTC
.,TRBJ2-1,TRBV20-1,.,CSAAKQPWNNEQFF,TGCAGTGCCGCTAAGCAGCCATGGAACAATGAGCAGTTCTTC
.,TRBJ1-1,TRBV5-1,.,CASSPEGRGFNTEAFF,TGCGCCAGCAGCCCGGAGGGGAGGGGTTTCAACACTGAAGCTTTCTTT
.,TRBJ2-1,TRBV9,TRBD2,CASTSGGPYSYNEQFF,TGTGCCAGCACCAGCGGGGGCCCCTACTCCTACAATGAGCAGTTCTTC
few,TRBJ1-1,TRBV12-3/TRBV12-4,.,CASSQTGNTEAFF,TGTGCCAGCAGTCAGACAGGGAACACTGAAGCTTTCTTT
few,TRBJ2-7,TRBV7-9,.,CASSLVEGSSYEQYF,TGTGCCAGCAGCTTAGTGGAGGGCTCCTCCTACGAGCAGTACTTC
.,TRBJ2-3,TRBV12-3/TRBV12-4,TRBD1,CASTRTGGITDTQYF,TGTGCCAGCACCAGGACAGGGGGGATCACAGATACGCAGTATTTT
.,TRBJ2-2,TRBV20-1,.,CSAQDLTGELFF,TGCAGTGCCCAAGACTTAACCGGGGAGCTGTTTTTT
.,TRBJ2-7,TRBV5-1,.,CASSRGTEGLEQYF,TGCGCCAGCAGCCGCGGGACCGAGGGTCTCGAGCAGTACTTC
.,TRBJ2-4,TRBV20-1,.,CSARTDRKNIQYF,TGCAGTGCTAGGACCGATAGGAAAAACATTCAGTACTTC
few,TRBJ1-1,TRBV5-1,.,CASSSERVEAFF,TGCGCCAGCAGCTCTGAACGAGTTGAAGCTTTCTTT
few,TRBJ2-2,TRBV10-3,TRBD2,CATGLAVPGELFF,TGTGCCACCGGACTAGCGGTCCCCGGGGAGCTGTTTTTT
few,TRBJ2-1,TRBV12-3/TRBV12-4,.,CASSLGPYEQFF,TGTGCCAGCAGTTTGGGACCGTATGAGCAGTTCTTC
.,TRBJ1-4,TRBV5-1,.,CASSFGGANEKLFF,TGCGCCAGCAGCTTTGGGGGGGCTAATGAAAAACTGTTTTTT
few,TRBJ1-3,TRBV5-6,.,CASSLKGNSGNTIYF,TGTGCCAGCAGCTTGAAAGGAAACTCTGGAAACACCATATATTTT
few,TRBJ1-6,TRBV28,TRBD1,CASSLPFGQGGSPLHF,TGTGCCAGCAGTTTACCCTTTGGACAGGGCGGTTCACCCCTCCACTTT
few,TRBJ1-6,TRBV12-3/TRBV12-4,TRBD1,CASRTGVGSPLHF,TGTGCCAGCAGGACAGGGGTTGGTTCACCCCTCCACTTT
few,TRBJ1-2,TRBV9,.,CASSVARGRNGYTF,TGTGCCAGCAGCGTAGCCCGGGGACGGAATGGCTACACCTTC
.,TRBJ2-7,TRBV4-1,.,CASSQVSTASYEQYF,TGCGCCAGCAGCCAAGTGTCGACAGCCTCCTACGAGCAGTACTTC
.,TRBJ1-4,TRBV5-1,.,CASSLGQINEKLFF,TGCGCCAGCAGCTTGGGGCAGATTAATGAAAAACTGTTTTTT
few,TRBJ1-3,TRBV13,.,CASSLGRGYGNTIYF,TGTGCCAGCAGCTTAGGGCGGGGTTACGGAAACACCATATATTTT
.,TRBJ1-5,TRBV20-1,.,CSARPAEQGVNQPQHF,TGCAGTGCTAGACCGGCGGAACAGGGAGTGAATCAGCCCCAGCATTTT
.,TRBJ1-2,TRBV5-6,.,CASSLETDSYGYTF,TGTGCCAGCAGCTTGGAGACAGATTCGTATGGCTACACCTTC
few,TRBJ1-1,TRBV3-1,.,CASSLLRSDTEAFF,TGTGCCAGCAGCCTGTTAAGGTCCGACACTGAAGCTTTCTTT
.,TRBJ1-1,TRBV12-3/TRBV12-4,.,CASSYITDPQFGAFF,TGTGCCAGCAGTTATATTACGGACCCTCAATTTGGAGCTTTCTTT
.,TRBJ1-6,TRBV6-5,.,CASTLMENYNSPLHF,TGTGCCAGCACCCTCATGGAAAATTATAATTCACCCCTCCACTTT
.,TRBJ2-5,TRBV29-1,.,CSVDEVGETQYF,TGCAGCGTTGATGAAGTGGGAGAGACCCAGTACTTC
once,TRBJ2-7,TRBV12-3/TRBV12-4,TRBD1,CASSPGDRGRGNYEQYF,TGTGCCAGCAGTCCCGGGGACAGGGGGCGAGGAAACTACGAGCAGTACTTC
few,TRBJ1-2,TRBV10-3,TRBD1,CAISTGVGYTF,TGTGCCATATCGACAGGGGTGGGCTACACCTTC
.,TRBJ1-3,TRBV11-2,.,CASSLMGAAIYF,TGTGCCAGCAGCTTAATGGGGGCCGCCATATATTTT
few,TRBJ1-6,TRBV5-1,TRBD1,CASSPTGFNSPLHF,TGCGCCAGCAGCCCGACAGGGTTCAACTCACCCCTCCACTTT
.,TRBJ1-4,TRBV4-1,.,CASSQEGRREKLFF,TGCGCCAGCAGCCAAGAGGGCCGACGTGAAAAACTGTTTTTT
.,TRBJ2-3,TRBV2,.,CASRKTEGTDTQYF,TGTGCCAGCCGAAAGACAGAAGGCACAGATACGCAGTATTTT
.,TRBJ1-5,TRBV4-3,.,CASSQERGPGNQPQHF,TGCGCCAGCAGCCAAGAGAGGGGTCCGGGCAATCAGCCCCAGCATTTT
.,TRBJ1-2,TRBV29-1,.,CSVEGGYTF,TGCAGCGTTGAGGGTGGCTACACCTTC
.,TRBJ1-1,TRBV7-3,.,CASSPKVGVWAEAFF,TGTGCCAGCAGCCCAAAGGTAGGGGTTTGGGCTGAAGCTTTCTTT
few,TRBJ1-5,TRBV12-3/TRBV12-4,TRBD1,CASSLVQGGYQPQHF,TGTGCCAGCAGTTTGGTACAGGGGGGATATCAGCCCCAGCATTTT
few,TRBJ2-5,TRBV10-1,TRBD1,CASSEGDRDQETQYF,TGCGCCAGCAGTGAGGGGGACAGGGACCAAGAGACCCAGTACTTC
.,TRBJ2-1,TRBV28,.,CASSQDGTWRMDEQFF,TGTGCCAGCAGCCAGGACGGGACCTGGAGGATGGATGAGCAGTTCTTC
.,TRBJ1-5,TRBV5-1,.,CASSLIGHQPQHF,TGCGCCAGCAGCTTGATTGGGCATCAGCCCCAGCATTTT
few,TRBJ1-2,TRBV15,.,CATSRQGRDYGYTF,TGTGCCACCAGCAGACAGGGGAGGGACTATGGCTACACCTTC
.,TRBJ1-2,TRBV7-2,.,CASSYDTGGYGYTF,TGTGCCAGCAGCTACGACACAGGAGGCTATGGCTACACCTTC